The clone carrying this TCR beta chain has more than one count but fewer than ten. Trimming stripped 6 bases from V and 4 bases from J, with 12 bases between. Per germline, CDR1 MDHEN and CDR2 SYDVKM. This CDR3 spans 13 amino acids. The record originates from a study of blood T cells in healthy people across ages. Using a J-beta primer mix together with a sample-barcoded 5' primer, a second PCR was run for roughly 6 to 12 cycles. Every single cDNA molecule received a tag from a template-switch adaptor with 12 random nucleotides. TCRdb redid the calling of the 5' RACE reads with MiXCR, one entry per CDR3 protein. The table includes about 1,800,000 distinct CDR3 sequences, 28% detected once.

Sequencing was performed on blood. The TCR sequence derives from a woman between 25 and 40 years old in good health. The rearrangement joins TRBV28 to TRBJ2-5; no firm D call. The CDR3 bases are TGTGCCAGCAGCCAGACACCCCGAGAGACCCAGTACTTC. Translated, it gives CASSQTPRETQYF.